These T cell receptor beta chains were read from a single sample in a study of T-cell memory formation after mild COVID-19. TCRdb reprocessed the 5' RACE reads with MiXCR, giving one entry per CDR3 protein. The data show about 560,000 distinct CDR3 sequences, about 20% seen once. Sequencing was done on a sample of PBMCs or a T cell subset sorted from them (not recorded which). All receptors come from an adult woman who had mild COVID-19 (a few samples of this study predate the infection). Cell type and time point are not known. CDR3s include the opening cysteine and the closing phenylalanine or tryptophan. Each record gives: clone size, V gene, J gene, D gene, CDR3 protein, CDR3 DNA. The D gene is left open where the match is weak. Clone size is given for some rows only: seen once, a few or many times, or a class if the clone is expanded.

.	TRBV6-6	TRBJ2-7	.	CASSYTRYEQYF	TGTGCCAGCAGTTACACTAGATACGAGCAGTACTTC
many	TRBV4-3	TRBJ2-3	.	CASSHGENTDTQYF	TGCGCCAGCAGCCACGGGGAAAACACAGATACGCAGTATTTT
.	TRBV27	TRBJ2-7	.	CASSLWVGFNEQYF	TGTGCCAGCAGTTTATGGGTAGGGTTCAACGAGCAGTACTTC
few	TRBV5-1	TRBJ2-2	.	CASSLYAAWSSRLARTGELFF	TGCGCCAGCAGCTTGTATGCTGCGTGGTCTAGCCGTCTCGCGCGGACCGGGGAGCTGTTTTTT
.	TRBV12-3/TRBV12-4	TRBJ1-5	.	CASSSGVANQPQHF	TGTGCCAGCAGTTCAGGGGTCGCAAATCAGCCCCAGCATTTT
few	TRBV7-2	TRBJ1-4	.	CASSLGVGVTNEKLFF	TGTGCCAGCAGCTTAGGGGTCGGGGTCACTAATGAAAAACTGTTTTTT
many	TRBV29-1	TRBJ2-1	.	CSVDSREAGDEQFF	TGCAGCGTTGACTCGCGGGAAGCAGGGGATGAGCAGTTCTTC
.	TRBV7-8	TRBJ2-2	TRBD1	CASSLLGGSTGELFF	TGTGCCAGCAGCTTATTAGGGGGCAGCACCGGGGAGCTGTTTTTT
few	TRBV6-5	TRBJ2-3	TRBD2	CASISSGGGSDTQYF	TGTGCCAGCATTTCTAGCGGGGGAGGGTCAGATACGCAGTATTTT
.	TRBV11-2	TRBJ2-7	.	CASSLGQRVYEQYF	TGTGCCAGCAGCTTAGGACAGCGAGTCTACGAGCAGTACTTC
many	TRBV20-1	TRBJ2-7	.	CSARSGHEQYF	TGCAGTGCTAGATCAGGTCACGAGCAGTACTTC
few	TRBV6-6	TRBJ2-3	.	CASRGPTKRISTDTQYF	TGTGCCAGCAGGGGCCCTACAAAGCGGATTAGCACAGATACGCAGTATTTT
.	TRBV7-6	TRBJ2-1	.	CASSLDYGGVRFF	TGTGCCAGCAGCTTAGACTATGGGGGAGTAAGGTTCTTC
.	TRBV29-1	TRBJ1-1	TRBD1	CSARGSGAGEAFF	TGCAGCGCCAGGGGGTCAGGGGCCGGGGAAGCTTTCTTT
.	TRBV5-1	TRBJ1-2	TRBD1	CASSPGTGSDYGYTF	TGCGCCAGCAGCCCCGGGACAGGGAGTGACTATGGCTACACCTTC
few	TRBV12-3/TRBV12-4	TRBJ1-2	.	CASSLGGRGTGGYTF	TGTGCCAGCAGTTTGGGGGGCAGGGGAACGGGTGGCTACACCTTC
.	TRBV14	TRBJ2-7	.	CASSYSPYGSLEQYF	TGTGCCAGCAGCTACTCGCCCTATGGTTCCCTCGAGCAGTACTTC
.	TRBV5-6	TRBJ2-2	.	CASGGGIAPGELFF	TGTGCCAGCGGGGGAGGAATCGCCCCCGGGGAGCTGTTTTTT
few	TRBV7-3	TRBJ1-2	.	CASSPLGPGGYTF	TGTGCCAGCAGCCCCTTGGGACCTGGGGGCTACACCTTC
.	TRBV7-8	TRBJ2-4	.	CASSSPGVLAKNIQYF	TGTGCCAGCAGCTCTCCAGGGGTACTGGCCAAAAACATTCAGTACTTC
few	TRBV7-9	TRBJ1-1	.	CASSSQLDSEAFF	TGTGCCAGCAGCTCCCAACTGGACTCTGAAGCTTTCTTT
few	TRBV9	TRBJ1-3	.	CASSERGVRSGNTIYF	TGTGCCAGCAGCGAGAGGGGGGTTCGGTCTGGAAACACCATATATTTT
.	TRBV7-2	TRBJ2-3	.	CASSPYQGGFGDTQYF	TGTGCCAGCAGCCCCTACCAGGGGGGATTCGGAGATACGCAGTATTTT
.	TRBV12-3/TRBV12-4	TRBJ2-2	.	CASSPKQGAGELFF	TGTGCCAGCAGCCCCAAACAGGGAGCCGGGGAGCTGTTTTTT